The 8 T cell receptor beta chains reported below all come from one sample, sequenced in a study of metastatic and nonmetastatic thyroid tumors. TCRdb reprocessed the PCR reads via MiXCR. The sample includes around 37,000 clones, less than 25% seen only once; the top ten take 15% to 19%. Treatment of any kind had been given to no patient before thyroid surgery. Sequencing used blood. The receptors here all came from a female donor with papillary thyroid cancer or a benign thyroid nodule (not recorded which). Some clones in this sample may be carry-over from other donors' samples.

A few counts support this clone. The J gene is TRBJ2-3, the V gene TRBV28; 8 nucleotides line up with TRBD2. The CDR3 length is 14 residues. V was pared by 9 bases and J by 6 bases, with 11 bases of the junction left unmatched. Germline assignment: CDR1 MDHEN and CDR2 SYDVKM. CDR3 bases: TGTGCCAGTGTCAGCGGGAGCAATCGGGATACGCAGTATTTT. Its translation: CASVSGSNRDTQYF.

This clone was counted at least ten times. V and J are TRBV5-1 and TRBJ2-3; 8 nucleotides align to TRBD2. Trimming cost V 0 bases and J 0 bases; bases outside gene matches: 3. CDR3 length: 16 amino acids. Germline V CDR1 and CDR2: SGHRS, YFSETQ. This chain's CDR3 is CASSLVASGSTDTQYF. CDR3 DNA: TGCGCCAGCAGCTTGGTCGCTAGCGGGAGCACAGATACGCAGTATTTT.

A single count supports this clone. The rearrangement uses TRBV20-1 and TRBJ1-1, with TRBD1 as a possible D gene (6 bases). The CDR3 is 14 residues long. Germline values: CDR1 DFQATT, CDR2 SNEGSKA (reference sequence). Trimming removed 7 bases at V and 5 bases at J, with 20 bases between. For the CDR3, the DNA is TGCAGTGTCCCCAAAAGGACAGTCAATACTGAAGCTTTCTTT. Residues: CSVPKRTVNTEAFF.

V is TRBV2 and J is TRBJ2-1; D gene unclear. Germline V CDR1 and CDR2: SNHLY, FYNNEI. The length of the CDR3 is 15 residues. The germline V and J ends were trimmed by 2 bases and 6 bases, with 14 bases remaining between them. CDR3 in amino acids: CASSERPGSVNEQFF. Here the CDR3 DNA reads TGTGCCAGCAGTGAACGCCCAGGTTCGGTCAATGAGCAGTTCTTC. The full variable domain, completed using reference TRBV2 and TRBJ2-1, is EPEVTQTPSHQVTQMGQEVILRCVPISNHLYFYWYRQILGQKVEFLVSFYNNEISEKSEIFDDQFSVERPDGSNFTLKIRSTKLEDSAMYFCASSERPGSVNEQFFGPGTRLTVL.

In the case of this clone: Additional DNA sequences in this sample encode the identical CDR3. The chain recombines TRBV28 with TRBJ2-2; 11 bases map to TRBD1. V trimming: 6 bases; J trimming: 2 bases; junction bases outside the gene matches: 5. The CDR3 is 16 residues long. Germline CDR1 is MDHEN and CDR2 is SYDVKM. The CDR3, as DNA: TGTGCCAGCAGAGGACAGGGGGCGTCTAACACCGGGGAGCTGTTTTTT. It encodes CASRGQGASNTGELFF.

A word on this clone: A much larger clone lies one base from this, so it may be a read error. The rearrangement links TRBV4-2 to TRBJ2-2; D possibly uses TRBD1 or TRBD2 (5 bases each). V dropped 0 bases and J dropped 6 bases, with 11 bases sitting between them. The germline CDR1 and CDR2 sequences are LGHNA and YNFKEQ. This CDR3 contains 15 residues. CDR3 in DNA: TGTGCCAGCAGCCAAGATTACGGGGCAGCCGGGGAGCTGTTTTTT. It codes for CASSQDYGAAGELFF.

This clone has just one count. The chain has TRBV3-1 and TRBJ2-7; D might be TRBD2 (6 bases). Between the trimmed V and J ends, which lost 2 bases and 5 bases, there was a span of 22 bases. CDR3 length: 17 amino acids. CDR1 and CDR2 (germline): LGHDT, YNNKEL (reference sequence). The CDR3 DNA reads TGTGCCAGCAGCCAATATTCCCTATCGGGAGCTACAGACGAGCAGTACTTC. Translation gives CASSQYSLSGATDEQYF.

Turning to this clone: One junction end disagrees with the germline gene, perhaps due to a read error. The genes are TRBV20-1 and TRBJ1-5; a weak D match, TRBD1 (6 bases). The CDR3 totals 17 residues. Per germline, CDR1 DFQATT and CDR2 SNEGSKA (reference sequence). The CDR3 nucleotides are TGCAGTGCTAGAGATCGGAGTCCGGACAGCTTCTATCAGCCCAAGCATTTT. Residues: CSARDRSPDSFYQPKHF.